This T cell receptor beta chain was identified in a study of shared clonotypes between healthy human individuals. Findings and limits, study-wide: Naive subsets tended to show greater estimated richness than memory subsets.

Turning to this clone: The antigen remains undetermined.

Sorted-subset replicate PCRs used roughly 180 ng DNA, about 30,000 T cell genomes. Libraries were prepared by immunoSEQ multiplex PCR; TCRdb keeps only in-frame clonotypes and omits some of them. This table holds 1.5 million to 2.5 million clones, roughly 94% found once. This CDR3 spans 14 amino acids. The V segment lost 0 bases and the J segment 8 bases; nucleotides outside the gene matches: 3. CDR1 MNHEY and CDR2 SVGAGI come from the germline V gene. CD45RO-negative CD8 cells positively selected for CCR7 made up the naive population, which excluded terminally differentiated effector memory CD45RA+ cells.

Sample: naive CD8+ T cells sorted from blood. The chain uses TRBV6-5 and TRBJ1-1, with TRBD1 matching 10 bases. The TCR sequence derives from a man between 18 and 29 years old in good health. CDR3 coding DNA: TGTGCCAGCAGTTACTCTGGGACAGGGGTAGAAGCTTTCTTT. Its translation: CASSYSGTGVEAFF.